Included here is one T cell receptor (beta chain) sequence, with context. Its specificity is not known. The entry originates in a study of cytomegalovirus exposure and HLA in healthy donors. Overall study context: The approximately 130 validation repertoires and the roughly 690 first-cohort repertoires shared a platform, a later analysis reported.

The J segment lost 1 base and the V segment lost 0 bases, leaving 9 bases of the junction unmatched. Germline V gives CDR1 SGHRS, CDR2 YFSETQ. This CDR3 has 18 residues. The protocol was immunoSEQ multiplex PCR, while the TCRdb copy is restricted to in-frame clones and leaves out a portion. The sample gives more than 85,000 clones, around 83% of which show up once; over 3% is in the top ten. Study-level points and caveats: Listed as cytomegalovirus-associated were roughly 180 TCR beta chains. One later analysis, an examination of the 90 to 150 validation repertoires, found that first-cohort TCR clusters tended to co-occur in them. The classifier, whose performance was assessed in both the original and validation cohorts, reportedly diagnosed cytomegalovirus status with high specificity and sensitivity.

The sample comprised PBMCs. This rearrangement joins TRBV5-1 to TRBJ2-7, with 11 bases fitting TRBD2. This clonotype was sampled from a woman under 30 in good health and CMV-seropositive. CDR3 loop: CASSLAASGGLTSYEQYF. The CDR3 nucleotides read TGCGCCAGCAGCTTGGCGGCTAGCGGGGGGTTAACTTCCTACGAGCAGTACTTC. The full variable domain, its missing parts supplied by reference TRBV5-1 and TRBJ2-7, is KAGVTQTPRYLIKTRGQQVTLSCSPISGHRSVSWYQQTPGQGLQFLFEYFSETQRNKGNFPGRFSGRQFSNSRSEMNVSTLELGDSALYLCASSLAASGGLTSYEQYFGPGTRLTVT.